The sequence of this T cell receptor beta chain was determined in a study of neoadjuvant anti-PD-1 for oral cavity cancer. Time point of the sample: after neoadjuvant nivolumab, at surgical resection. This clone was seen more than once but under ten times. The CDR3 extends over 14 amino acids. Germline lookup yields CDR1 MGHDK and CDR2 SYGVNS. V was clipped by 5 bases and J by 0 bases, with 10 bases between them. Here immunoSEQ multiplex PCR was the method, and the copy in TCRdb shows in-frame clones only, minus some. Of about 37,000 clones listed, around 38% are singletons. The chain links TRBV25-1 to TRBJ1-2, with a possible D match to TRBD1 (6 bases). The sequences come from tumor tissue, collected after nivolumab (anti-PD-1) treatment. This clonotype was sampled from a person aged 35 to 85 with oral cavity squamous cell carcinoma. CDR3 protein: CASSSWTANYGYTF. CDR3 DNA sequence: TGTGCCAGCAGTTCGTGGACAGCTAACTATGGCTACACCTTC.